The rows below give T cell receptor beta chains drawn from one sample of a study of blood T cell repertoires in COVID-19. Profiling relied on immunoSEQ multiplex PCR, and the TCRdb table lists in-frame clones only, not all of them. The table includes 250,000 to 300,000 clones, roughly 89% detected once. Specimen: peripheral blood. The receptors derive from a man between 50 and 59 years old with acute or convalescent COVID-19. The CDR3 runs from the conserved cysteine through the conserved F or W.

TRBJ2-2,TRBV5-1,CASTGQDGTGELFF
TRBJ2-1,TRBV2,CAITQEQFF
TRBJ1-1,TRBV30,CAWGRENTEAFF
TRBJ1-5,TRBV18,CASSPRGGDSNQPQHF
TRBJ2-1,TRBV23-1,CASSHTLCLRDEQFF
TRBJ2-3,TRBV5-4,CASSLSPSGGASDTQYF
TRBJ1-1,TRBV5-4,CASSSRQGLNTEAFF
TRBJ1-5,TRBV19,CASSIDRGLNQPQHF
TRBJ1-1,TRBV12-3/TRBV12-4,CASSRDRNTEAFF
TRBJ1-5,TRBV19,CASSIFARLNQPQHF
TRBJ2-2,TRBV27,CASRLGGTGELFF